This T cell receptor beta chain was retrieved from a study of cytomegalovirus exposure and HLA in healthy donors. Study findings and constraints: The study flagged fewer than 200 TCR beta chains as cytomegalovirus-associated.

Germline values: CDR1 MGHDK, CDR2 SYGVNS. V dropped 8 bases and J dropped 2; count of bases not matched to a gene: 5. There are 15 residues in the CDR3. The PCR made use of 60 Vbeta and 13 Jbeta primers. The table came from immunoSEQ multiplex PCR; TCRdb's copy has only in-frame clones and leaves some out. This table has approximately 100,000 clones, about three quarters appearing once. Details on this clone: Its antigen is still unknown.

What was sequenced was PBMCs. This clonotype was obtained from a female donor in good health and CMV-seropositive. V and J are TRBV25-1 and TRBJ2-5; 13 nucleotides agree with TRBD2. The CDR3, as DNA: TGTGCCAGCCGGAGGACTAGCGGGAGTCAAGAGACCCAGTACTTC. This sequence encodes CASRRTSGSQETQYF.